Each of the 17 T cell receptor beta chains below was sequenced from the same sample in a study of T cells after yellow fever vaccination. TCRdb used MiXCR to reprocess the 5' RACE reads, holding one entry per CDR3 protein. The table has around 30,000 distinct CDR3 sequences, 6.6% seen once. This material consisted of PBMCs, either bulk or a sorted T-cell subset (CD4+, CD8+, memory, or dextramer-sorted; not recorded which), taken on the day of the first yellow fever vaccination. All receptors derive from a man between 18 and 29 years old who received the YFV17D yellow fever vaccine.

The CDR3 spells CASRWTSGETGELFF. The DNA of the CDR3 is TGTGCCAGCAGGTGGACTAGCGGGGAGACCGGGGAGCTGTTTTTT. V usage is TRBV11-1 and J usage is TRBJ2-2, with 12 positions matching TRBD2. CDR1 and CDR2 (germline): SGHAT, FQDESV (reference sequence). The CDR3 is made up of 15 amino acids. V gave up 6 bases and J gave up 5 bases; unmatched junction bases: 4.

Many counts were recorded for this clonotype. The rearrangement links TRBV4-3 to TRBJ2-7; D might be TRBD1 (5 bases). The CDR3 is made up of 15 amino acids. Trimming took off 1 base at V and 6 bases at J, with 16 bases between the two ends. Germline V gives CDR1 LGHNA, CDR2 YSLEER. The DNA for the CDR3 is TGCGCCAGCAGCCAAGTGGGTGGGGCCTTACGCGAGCAGTACTTC. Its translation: CASSQVGGALREQYF.

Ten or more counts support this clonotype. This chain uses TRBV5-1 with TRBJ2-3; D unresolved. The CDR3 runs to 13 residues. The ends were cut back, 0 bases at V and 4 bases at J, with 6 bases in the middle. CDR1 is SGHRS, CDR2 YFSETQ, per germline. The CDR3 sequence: CASSLGEADTQYF. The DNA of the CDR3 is TGCGCCAGCAGCTTGGGAGAGGCAGATACGCAGTATTTT.

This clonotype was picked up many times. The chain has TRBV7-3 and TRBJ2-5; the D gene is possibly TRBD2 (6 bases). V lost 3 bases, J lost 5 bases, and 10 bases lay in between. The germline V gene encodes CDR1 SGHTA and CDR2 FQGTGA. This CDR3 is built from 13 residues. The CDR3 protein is CASSFGGGETQYF. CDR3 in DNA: TGTGCCAGCAGCTTCGGGGGTGGGGAGACCCAGTACTTC.

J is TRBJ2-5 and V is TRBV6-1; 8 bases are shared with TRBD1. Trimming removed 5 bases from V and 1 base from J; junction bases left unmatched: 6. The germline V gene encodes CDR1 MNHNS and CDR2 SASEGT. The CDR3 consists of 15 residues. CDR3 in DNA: TGTGCCAGCAGTCGGGACAGGACCCGCCAAGAGACCCAGTACTTC. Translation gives CASSRDRTRQETQYF.

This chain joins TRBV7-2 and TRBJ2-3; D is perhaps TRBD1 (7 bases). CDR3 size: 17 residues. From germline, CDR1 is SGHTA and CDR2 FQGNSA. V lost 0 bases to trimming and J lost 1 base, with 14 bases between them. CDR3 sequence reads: CASSLAFGRGGTDTQYF. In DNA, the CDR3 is TGTGCCAGCAGCTTAGCATTCGGCAGGGGGGGCACAGATACGCAGTATTTT.

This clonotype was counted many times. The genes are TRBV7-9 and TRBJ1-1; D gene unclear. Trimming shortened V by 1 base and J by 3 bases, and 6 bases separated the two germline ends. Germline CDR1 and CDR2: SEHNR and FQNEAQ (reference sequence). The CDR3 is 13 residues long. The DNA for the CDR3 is TGTGCCAGCAGCTTAGACGACTACACTGAAGCTTTCTTT. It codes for CASSLDDYTEAFF.

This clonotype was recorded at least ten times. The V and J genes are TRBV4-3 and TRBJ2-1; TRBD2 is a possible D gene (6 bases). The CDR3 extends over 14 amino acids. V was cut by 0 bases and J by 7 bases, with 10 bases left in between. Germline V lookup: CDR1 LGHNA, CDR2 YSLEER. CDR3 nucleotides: TGCGCCAGCAGCCAAGATGGGAGGATGAATGAGCAGTTCTTC. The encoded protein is CASSQDGRMNEQFF.

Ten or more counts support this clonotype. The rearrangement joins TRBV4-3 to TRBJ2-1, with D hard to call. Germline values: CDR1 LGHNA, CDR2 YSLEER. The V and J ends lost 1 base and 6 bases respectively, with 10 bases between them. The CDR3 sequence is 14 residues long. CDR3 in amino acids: CASSQGVIVNEQFF. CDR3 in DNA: TGCGCCAGCAGCCAAGGTGTAATAGTCAATGAGCAGTTCTTC.

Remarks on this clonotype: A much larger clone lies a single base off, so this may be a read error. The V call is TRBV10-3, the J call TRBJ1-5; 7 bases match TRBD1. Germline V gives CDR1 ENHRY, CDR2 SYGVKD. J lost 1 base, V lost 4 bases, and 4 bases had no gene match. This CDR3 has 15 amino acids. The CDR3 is CAISAGQPSNQPQHF. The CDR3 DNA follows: TGTGCCATCAGTGCGGGACAGCCGAGCAATCAGCCCCAGCATTTT.

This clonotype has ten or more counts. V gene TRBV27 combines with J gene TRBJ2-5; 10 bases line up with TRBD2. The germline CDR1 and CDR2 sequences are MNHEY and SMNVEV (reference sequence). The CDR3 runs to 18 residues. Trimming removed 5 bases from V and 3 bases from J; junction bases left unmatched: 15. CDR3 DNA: TGTGCCAGCAGTGGTCGAGGACTAGCGGTTTTTGATAAAGAGACCCAGTACTTC. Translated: CASSGRGLAVFDKETQYF.

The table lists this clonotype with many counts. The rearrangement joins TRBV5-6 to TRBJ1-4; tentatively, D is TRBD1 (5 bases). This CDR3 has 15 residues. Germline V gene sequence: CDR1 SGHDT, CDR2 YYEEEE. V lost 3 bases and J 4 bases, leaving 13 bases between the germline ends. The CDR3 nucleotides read TGTGCCAGCAGCTCGGCGGGGCGCTATAATGAAAAACTGTTTTTT. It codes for CASSSAGRYNEKLFF.

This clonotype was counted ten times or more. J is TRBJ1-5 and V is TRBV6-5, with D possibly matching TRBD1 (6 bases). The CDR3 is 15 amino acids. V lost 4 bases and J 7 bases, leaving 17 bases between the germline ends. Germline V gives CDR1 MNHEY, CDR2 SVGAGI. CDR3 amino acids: CASSLLLGAGQPQHF. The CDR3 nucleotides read TGTGCCAGCAGTTTACTCCTGGGGGCAGGACAGCCCCAGCATTTT.

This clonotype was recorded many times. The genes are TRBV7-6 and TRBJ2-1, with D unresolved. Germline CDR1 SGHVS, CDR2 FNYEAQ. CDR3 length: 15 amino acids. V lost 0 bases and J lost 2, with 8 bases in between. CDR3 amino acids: CASSLALVPYNEQFF. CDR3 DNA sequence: TGTGCCAGCAGCTTAGCGTTGGTTCCCTACAATGAGCAGTTCTTC.

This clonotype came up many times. CDR3: CASSITGSKNIQYF. Written as DNA, the CDR3 is TGTGCCAGTAGTATAACGGGATCCAAAAACATTCAGTACTTC. The chain combines TRBV19 with TRBJ2-4; a possible D gene is TRBD2 (5 bases). The CDR3 has 14 residues. Germline V gene lookup returns CDR1 LNHDA and CDR2 SQIVND (reference sequence). The V end was cut by 2 bases, the J end by 2 bases, with 7 bases between.

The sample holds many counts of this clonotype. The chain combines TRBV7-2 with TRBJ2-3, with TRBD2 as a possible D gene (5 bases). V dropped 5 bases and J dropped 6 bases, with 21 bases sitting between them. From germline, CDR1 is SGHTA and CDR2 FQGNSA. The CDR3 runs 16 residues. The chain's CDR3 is CASSANSWLAADTQYF. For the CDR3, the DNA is TGTGCCAGCAGCGCAAATAGCTGGCTAGCAGCCGATACGCAGTATTTT.

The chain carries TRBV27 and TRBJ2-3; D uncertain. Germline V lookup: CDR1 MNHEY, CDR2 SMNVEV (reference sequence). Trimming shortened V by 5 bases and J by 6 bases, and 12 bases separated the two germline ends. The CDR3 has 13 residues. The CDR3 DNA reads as TGTGCCAGCAGTCCCGCTAACTCCGATACGCAGTATTTT. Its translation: CASSPANSDTQYF.